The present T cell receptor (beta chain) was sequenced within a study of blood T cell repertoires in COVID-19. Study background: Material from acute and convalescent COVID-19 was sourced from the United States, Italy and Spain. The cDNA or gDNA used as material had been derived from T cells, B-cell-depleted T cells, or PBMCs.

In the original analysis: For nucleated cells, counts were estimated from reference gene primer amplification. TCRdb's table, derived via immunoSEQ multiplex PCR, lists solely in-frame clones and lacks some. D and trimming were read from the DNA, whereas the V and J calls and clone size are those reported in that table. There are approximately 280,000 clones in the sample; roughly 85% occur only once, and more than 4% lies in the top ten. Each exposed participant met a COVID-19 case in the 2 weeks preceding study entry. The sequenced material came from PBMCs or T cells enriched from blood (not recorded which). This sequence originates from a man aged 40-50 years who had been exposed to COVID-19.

CDR3 in DNA: TGTGCCAGCGGGGGGTACGAGCAGTACTTC. This sequence encodes CASGGYEQYF. The chain links TRBV3-1 (or the pseudogene TRBV3-2) to TRBJ2-7, with a weak D call TRBD2 (6 bases). The CDR3 sequence is 10 residues long. V was clipped by 8 bases and J by 4 bases, with 6 bases between them. Germline-derived CDR1 and CDR2 are LGHDT and YNNKEL (reference sequence).